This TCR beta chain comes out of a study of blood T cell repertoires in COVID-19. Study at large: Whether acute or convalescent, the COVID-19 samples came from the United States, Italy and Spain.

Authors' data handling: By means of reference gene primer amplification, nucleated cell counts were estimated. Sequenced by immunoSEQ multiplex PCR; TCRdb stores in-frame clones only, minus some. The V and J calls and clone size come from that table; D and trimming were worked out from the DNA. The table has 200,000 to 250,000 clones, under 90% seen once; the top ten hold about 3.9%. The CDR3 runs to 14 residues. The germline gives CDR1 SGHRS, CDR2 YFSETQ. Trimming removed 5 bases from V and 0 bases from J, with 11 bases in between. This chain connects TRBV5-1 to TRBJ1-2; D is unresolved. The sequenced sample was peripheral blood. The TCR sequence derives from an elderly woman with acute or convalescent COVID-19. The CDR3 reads CASRRESSNYGYTF. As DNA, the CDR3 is TGCGCCAGCAGACGTGAAAGCTCTAACTATGGCTACACCTTC.